A single sample gave rise to the 9 T cell receptor beta chains below, sequenced in a study of OX40 agonist ivuxolimab in advanced cancers. Generated by immunoSEQ multiplex PCR, the TCRdb table keeps only in-frame clones and is missing some. The sample lists around 86,000 clones; approximately 84% were seen once. The sequences come from CD4+ or CD8+ T cells sorted from blood, collected in a trial of the OX40 agonist ivuxolimab. The receptors were gathered from an adult with an advanced solid tumor such as melanoma, head and neck, liver or kidney cancer.

The chain couples TRBV18 to TRBJ1-3; unclear D gene. The germline V gene has CDR1 KGHSH and CDR2 LQKENI. V shed 4 bases and J shed 0 bases, with 13 bases lying between them. There are 16 residues in the CDR3. The CDR3 bases are TGTGCCAGCTCACGGAATACAGATAGCTCTGGAAACACCATATATTTT. Its translation is CASSRNTDSSGNTIYF.

The chain employs TRBV11-3 and TRBJ2-2; D remains unclear. Germline CDR1 reads SGHNT; CDR2 reads YENEEA. The V and J ends lost 4 bases and 0 bases respectively, with 0 bases between them. The CDR3 spans 12 residues. The CDR3 coding sequence is TGTGCCAGCAGCTCGAACACCGGGGAGCTGTTTTTT. Its protein product is CASSSNTGELFF.

DNA for the CDR3: TGTGCCAGCAGGGAGGGACAGGGGGCTTTGGACACCATATATTTT. Its protein product is CASREGQGALDTIYF. The chain uses TRBV6-1 and TRBJ1-3; 12 bases match TRBD1. J lost 8 bases, V lost 6 bases, and 8 bases had no gene match. This CDR3 spans 15 amino acids. CDR1 and CDR2 (germline): MNHNS, SASEGT.

This clone was seen once. The chain uses TRBV5-1 and TRBJ2-1, with TRBD2 matching over 8 bases. V gave up 1 base and J gave up 4 bases; unmatched junction bases: 10. CDR1 and CDR2 (germline): SGHRS, YFSETQ. The CDR3 totals 17 residues. This CDR3 reads CASSLSAGRGDYNEQFF. CDR3 nucleotides: TGCGCCAGCAGCTTGAGTGCGGGGCGGGGGGATTACAATGAGCAGTTCTTC.

The chain employs TRBV2 and TRBJ2-3, with 14 bases lining up with TRBD2. V shed 6 bases, J shed 4 bases, and the junction held 6 bases outside the gene matches. CDR1 and CDR2 (germline): SNHLY, FYNNEI. The CDR3 consists of 16 residues. The CDR3 sequence: CASRRLAGGRADTQYF. The CDR3 nucleotides read TGTGCCAGCAGGAGACTAGCGGGGGGGCGCGCAGATACGCAGTATTTT.

The gene calls are TRBV19 and TRBJ2-7; D might be TRBD1 (6 bases). Trimming cost V 4 bases and J 0 bases, with 13 bases left between them. Germline V gene sequence: CDR1 LNHDA, CDR2 SQIVND (reference sequence). The CDR3 length is 15 residues. CDR3 sequence (DNA): TGTGCCAGTAGTAGGGACACTTATAGCTCCTACGAGCAGTACTTC. Translated: CASSRDTYSSYEQYF. Using reference TRBV19 and TRBJ2-7 for the parts outside the CDR3, the full variable domain is DGGITQSPKYLFRKEGQNVTLSCEQNLNHDAMYWYRQDPGQGLRLIYYSQIVNDFQKGDIAEGYSVSREKKESFPLTVTSAQKNPTAFYLCASSRDTYSSYEQYFGPGTRLTVT.

This sequence joins TRBV5-4 and TRBJ2-3; D is perhaps TRBD1 (5 bases). V lost 4 bases and J lost 0, with 15 bases in between. This CDR3 spans 16 amino acids. Germline V gene data show CDR1 as SGHNT and CDR2 as YYREEE (reference sequence). CDR3 region: CASSADSKASTDTQYF. CDR3 nucleotide sequence: TGTGCCAGCAGCGCCGACAGCAAAGCTAGCACAGATACGCAGTATTTT.

This chain uses TRBV28 with TRBJ2-7; possible D gene TRBD1, 6 bases. The germline V and J ends were trimmed by 4 bases and 2 bases, with 12 bases remaining between them. The CDR3 has 14 residues. Germline values: CDR1 MDHEN, CDR2 SYDVKM. CDR3 region: CASSSPGEPYEQYF. CDR3 DNA sequence: TGTGCCAGCAGTTCACCAGGGGAACCCTACGAGCAGTACTTC.

The rearrangement uses TRBV18 and TRBJ1-5; TRBD1 might be the D (5 bases). Germline-derived CDR1 and CDR2 are KGHSH and LQKENI. The germline V and J ends were trimmed by 6 bases and 7 bases, with 13 bases remaining between them. CDR3 length: 13 amino acids. CDR3: CASSPGGGQPQHF. In nucleotides, the CDR3 is TGTGCCAGCTCCCCCGGGGGGGGACAGCCCCAGCATTTT.